This T cell receptor (beta chain) was recorded in a study of neoadjuvant anti-PD-1 for oral cavity cancer (dated by TCRdb to 2020 to 2022). Broadly, across the study: Patients mostly received three to four biweekly doses of nivolumab at 3 mg/kg before curative-intent surgical resection. Patients with complete response, partial response or stable disease by RECIST 1.1 were defined as responders, whereas patients with progression were defined as non-responders. Patients who did not progress were given a fourth nivolumab dose at about day 43 and had definitive surgical resection on days 50-56. A roughly 30% response rate was observed in the parent correlative cohort, in which around twelve patients were included.

Between the V and J ends, shortened by 0 bases and 6 bases respectively, the junction contains 10 bases. From a lookup of the germline V gene, CDR1 and CDR2 are SGDLS and YYNGEE. The CDR3 spans 13 residues, from the cysteine through the phenylalanine. The only DNA kept is the CDR3, 39 bases in frame from the first base. Results and caveats for the whole study, not just this receptor: TCR analyses included only three patients per response group, and the authors called for larger cohorts for validation. Higher pretreatment blood TCRbeta clonality and lower post-treatment tumor TCRbeta clonality were correlated with higher pretreatment blood Treg/Th17 ratios. After neoadjuvant nivolumab, non-responders showed significantly higher T cell clonality (Gini index) in PBMCs than responders did.

PBMC libraries used mostly approximately 0.5 ug of input genomic DNA for deep sequencing, with six replicates per sample. Following the manufacturer's instructions, the team built TCRbeta libraries using the immunoSEQ hsTCRbeta kit. An Illumina NovaSeq 6000 S4 flow cell was used to sequence the final libraries, which had first been combined to 3 nM. Per the authors' processing: The immunoSEQ Analyzer was used for raw data preprocessing and quality control. The analysis was restricted to productive rearrangements, with each unique CDR3 amino acid sequence defining a clonotype. Repertoire clonality was estimated as the Gini-Simpson index, computed with the R package tcR. Student's t test was used to compare Gini indices, while Pearson correlation assessed associations with tumor size change. TCRdb took over this immuneACCESS table, retaining in-frame rearrangements with V and J assigned. Such tables are incomplete; in checked studies, under half of the missing clones stem from an unresolved V gene, and the remainder is unexplained. The V and J calls and clone size are taken from that table; D and trimming were inferred from the DNA. The sample records roughly 67,000 clones, around 80% of which are singletons. Of the sample, nearly 3.5% falls within the top ten clones.

Turning to this clone: The antigen it binds to is not known. No much larger clonotype is one base removed from it; base qualities were not supplied.

The time point label here, explained by the study, means: before neoadjuvant nivolumab. Patients had been newly diagnosed with stage II-IVA oral cavity squamous cell carcinoma, and no prior systemic or radiation treatment had been given to the patients. The cohort consisted of patients with HPV-negative, locally advanced oral cavity squamous cell carcinoma. No culture maintenance or expansion was done, as the peripheral blood mononuclear cells went straight to analysis. The samples were obtained from a longitudinal correlative study of a single-arm phase II trial testing neoadjuvant nivolumab in oral cavity squamous cell carcinoma. Genomic DNA-based TCRbeta sequencing was performed on subject-matched pre- and post-treatment PBMCs and tumors from three responders and three non-responders. Peripheral blood mononuclear cells were drawn once before nivolumab treatment and a second time after treatment, when surgery took place. The Maxwell RSC DNA from Cells kit was used to extract genomic DNA from PBMCs.

This clonotype was sampled from a person aged 40 to 85 with oral cavity squamous cell carcinoma. Source: PBMCs, taken before nivolumab (anti-PD-1) treatment. Recombination linked TRBV9 to TRBJ2-7; no D segment can be confidently identified. This receptor carries the CDR3 CASSVEFNSEQYF. The DNA sequence reads TGTGCCAGCAGCGTAGAATTTAACAGCGAGCAGTACTTC.